A selection of T cell receptor beta chains follows, all from one sample in a study of blood T cell repertoires in COVID-19. The method was immunoSEQ multiplex PCR; TCRdb's version includes in-frame clones alone and lacks a portion of them. Among about 200,000 clones listed, around three quarters were seen once. The sequenced sample consisted of PBMCs or T cells enriched from blood (not recorded which). All receptors derive from a woman in her forties or fifties with acute COVID-19. CDR3s leave out the opening cysteine and the closing phenylalanine or tryptophan.

>TRBV28
ASSLGPWTGDGNSGYT
>TRBV19
ASSITPSGNTIY
>TRBV6-5
ASRFRGYSYNEQF
>TRBV10-3
AISDPGTDVANQPQH
>TRBV5-5
ASSLGGQGTEAF
>TRBV30
AWIPGQVSGNTIY
>TRBV5-4
ASSLTGTGGDTQY
>TRBV7-9
ASSLATAGDSPLH
>TRBV7-9
ASSSEQGGYT
>TRBV7-8
ASSRQGKNIQY
>TRBV3-1/TRBV3-2
ASSQGQANQPQH
>TRBV5-1
ASSTRTAGYNEQF
>TRBV2
ASRSGSLNTGELF
>TRBV2
ASNRQANYGYT
>TRBV30
AWSVQGAAGYGYT
>TRBV11-2
ASSFRLAGGPDTQY
>TRBV28
ASSLWTDYSYGYT
>TRBV4-3
ASSQGGRANEKLF
>TRBV18
ASSPLPPYGGAYNEQF
>TRBV3-1/TRBV3-2
ASSPNRGLGKTEAF
>TRBV9
ASSPEGRPGGDTIY
>TRBV5-1
ASSLGAGGLKAF
>TRBV6-5
ASSRNVGQQY
>TRBV24-1
ATRAGTGMAF
>TRBV4-3
ASSQDKGAGELF
>TRBV7-9
ASSYGQGQSPLH
>TRBV19
ASIGTSSKTQY
>TRBV3-1/TRBV3-2
ASSQARQVLINGYT
>TRBV19
ASSINRVTTNEKLF
>TRBV10-3
AISDSSAGEYNEQF
>TRBV4-3
ASSQESDFNQPQH
>TRBV19
ASGQIQETQY
>TRBV28
ASRAGTGANYGYT
>TRBV6-5
ASSSPADYRNTEAF
>TRBV9
ASSVATSSGTSTDTQY
>TRBV7-9
ASSFDAGGPADTQY
>TRBV19
ASSSRWGEF
>TRBV5-1
ASSLGVTSGVSTDTQY
>TRBV9
ASSERGSNQPQH
>TRBV9
ASSFGGDSSGNTIY
>TRBV4-1
ASSRGTGWAQH
>TRBV5-4
ASSTEYETGELF
>TRBV19
ASSLTQGNQPQH
>TRBV3-1/TRBV3-2
ASSQGPTNSRQF
>TRBV12-3/TRBV12-4
ASSLAVQYGYT
>TRBV1
TSSQDRGLGAPNEQF
>TRBV6-5
ASSYQGQGVYGYT
>TRBV19
ASRSNRGAPYGYT
>TRBV5-1
ASSLLRGNTEAF
>TRBV7-2
ASKEELETQY
>TRBV24-1
ATSDFAGTGDTGELF
>TRBV19
ASSDRTGGLDTEAF
>TRBV6-2/TRBV6-3
ASSNALAGAGETQY